Listed below are T cell receptor beta chains from one sample, sequenced in a study of T cell repertoires in cytomegalovirus infection. Using its own MiXCR run on the reads, TCRdb lists one record per CDR3 protein. The sample records fewer than 300,000 distinct CDR3 sequences, about 25% being singletons. Sequenced sample: PBMCs. The receptor source for this set is a human donor in good health (CMV status not recorded). Some clones in this sample may be carry-over from other donors' samples. Both conserved end residues are part of each CDR3. D genes are given only for firm matches. Clone size is not always given. Where it is, it says once, few, many or a class for expanded clones.

J gene | D gene | V gene | clone size | CDR3 DNA | CDR3 protein
TRBJ2-2 | NA | TRBV11-2 | few | TGTGCCAGCAGACATATCCCTCCGGGACCCGGGGAGCTGTTTTTT | CASRHIPPGPGELFF
TRBJ2-7 | NA | TRBV11-2 | few | TGTGCCAGCAGCTTACTATTTCAAGGACGCGAGCAGTACTTC | CASSLLFQGREQYF
TRBJ2-2 | NA | TRBV2 | NA | TGTGCCAGCAGAGTACCACCGGGCCGTCCCGACACCGGGGAGCTGTTTTTT | CASRVPPGRPDTGELFF
TRBJ2-7 | NA | TRBV10-3 | NA | TGTGCCATCAGTGAGGAAGTCGGACTCTCCTACGAGCAGTACTTC | CAISEEVGLSYEQYF
TRBJ2-2 | NA | TRBV7-2 | many | TGTGCCAGCAGCCGGGGGGCCGGAACCGGGGAGCTGTTTTTT | CASSRGAGTGELFF
TRBJ1-1 | TRBD1 | TRBV12-3/TRBV12-4 | many | TGTGCCAGCAGTACAGGGGCTCGGGGTACTGAAGCTTTCTTT | CASSTGARGTEAFF
TRBJ2-1 | NA | TRBV11-1 | few | TGTGCCAGCAGCCCGTCCGGTGGGGATGAGCAGTTCTTC | CASSPSGGDEQFF
TRBJ1-6 | TRBD1 | TRBV7-3 | few | TGTGCCAGCAGCGTCACTTCGGGACAGCATTCACCCCTCCACTTT | CASSVTSGQHSPLHF
TRBJ2-3 | TRBD2 | TRBV7-2 | NA | TGTGCCAGCAGCTTAAGACTAGCGGAGGGCAATACGCAGTATTTT | CASSLRLAEGNTQYF
TRBJ1-5 | NA | TRBV30 | few | TGTGCCTGGGACCGCTCCAGGGGCGGCCAGCCCCAGCATTTT | CAWDRSRGGQPQHF
TRBJ2-1 | NA | TRBV28 | NA | TGTGCCAGCAGTTTATCCCTAACGCCTAGGGGTGCTGTCTACAATGAGCAGTTCTTC | CASSLSLTPRGAVYNEQFF
TRBJ2-5 | TRBD2 | TRBV2 | few | TGTGCCAGCATCCCCGGGACCCAGCGGGGCCGAGAGACCCAGTACTTC | CASIPGTQRGRETQYF
TRBJ2-1 | TRBD2 | TRBV2 | NA | TGTGCCAGCGGGGGGACTAGCGGGAGGGATTGGTCCTACAATGAGCAGTTCTTC | CASGGTSGRDWSYNEQFF
TRBJ1-2 | NA | TRBV12-3/TRBV12-4 | NA | TGTGCCAGCAGTTTAGGATCAGGGGACTATGGCTACACCTTC | CASSLGSGDYGYTF
TRBJ1-2 | NA | TRBV6-2/TRBV6-3 | NA | TGTGCCAGCTTTACCCCGGGACGGACCAACTATGGCTACACCTTC | CASFTPGRTNYGYTF
TRBJ2-1 | TRBD1 | TRBV11-1 | NA | TGTGCCAGCAGCCCTGGCAGGGGGCTAAGTATCGATGAGCAGTTCTTC | CASSPGRGLSIDEQFF
TRBJ2-2 | NA | TRBV20-1 | NA | TGCAGTGCTAGAAGGTCCGGGGAGCTGTTTTTT | CSARRSGELFF
TRBJ2-6 | NA | TRBV28 | many | TGTGCCAGCACTCTATCAGGGACCGGGGCCAACGTCCTGACTTTC | CASTLSGTGANVLTF
TRBJ1-1 | NA | TRBV2 | NA | TGTGCCAGCGGGGGGGCTGGTGAAGCTTTCTTT | CASGGAGEAFF
TRBJ2-5 | TRBD2 | TRBV29-1 | many | TGCAGCGCCGTTACTAGCGGGGGAGAGACCCAGTACTTC | CSAVTSGGETQYF
TRBJ1-2 | NA | TRBV7-2 | many | TGTGCCAGCACCGAACCAGGAAACTATGGCTACACCTTC | CASTEPGNYGYTF
TRBJ1-2 | TRBD1 | TRBV29-1 | NA | TGCAGCACCAGGACAGGGGGCTTGGGGAACTATGGCTACACCTTC | CSTRTGGLGNYGYTF
TRBJ1-2 | NA | TRBV10-3 | many | TGTGCCATCACAGCAGGGGAAGATGGCTACACCTTC | CAITAGEDGYTF
TRBJ2-7 | NA | TRBV9 | NA | TGTGCCAGCAGCACATTCATGGGCGGGCAGTACTTC | CASSTFMGGQYF
TRBJ1-5 | NA | TRBV7-2 | many | TGTGCCAGCAGCTTAAAGGGGTCCGTTCAGCCCCAGCATTTT | CASSLKGSVQPQHF
TRBJ1-1 | TRBD1 | TRBV20-1 | few | TGCAGTGCTATTCTCGGGACAGGGGTTACTGAAGCTTTCTTT | CSAILGTGVTEAFF
TRBJ2-7 | TRBD1 | TRBV7-8 | many | TGTGCCAGCAGCTCCACAGGGGTAACATCCTACGAGCAGTACTTC | CASSSTGVTSYEQYF
TRBJ2-1 | NA | TRBV28 | NA | TGTGCCAGCAGACCCAGTCCCGGGTCCACCAACTACAATGAGCAGTTCTTC | CASRPSPGSTNYNEQFF
TRBJ2-7 | NA | TRBV12-3/TRBV12-4 | few | TGTGCCAGCAGCTCCCAAAGAACACGGTTAACCTACGAGCAGTACTTC | CASSSQRTRLTYEQYF
TRBJ1-5 | NA | TRBV19 | once | TGTGCCAGTAGACCGAGGGGTTCCGGCAATCAGCCCCAGCATTTT | CASRPRGSGNQPQHF
TRBJ1-1 | TRBD1 | TRBV5-1 | NA | TGCGCCAGCAGCTTGGCCATTACGGCAGGGGGCAATGCTTTCTTT | CASSLAITAGGNAFF
TRBJ2-3 | NA | TRBV29-1 | NA | TGCAGCGTTACCCGGGACAGCACAGATACGCAGTATTTT | CSVTRDSTDTQYF
TRBJ1-1 | NA | TRBV3-1 | NA | TGTGCCAGCAGCGACCGACAGGCACAAGGGAACACTGAAGCTTTCTTT | CASSDRQAQGNTEAFF
TRBJ2-4 | NA | TRBV7-9 | NA | TGTGCCAGCAGCTTAGTCCTAGCCCTAGCCAAAAACATTCAGTACTTC | CASSLVLALAKNIQYF
TRBJ2-2 | NA | TRBV28 | many | TGTGCCAGCCGCGCGGGGCAGGGGGTAACCGGGGAGCTGTTTTTT | CASRAGQGVTGELFF
TRBJ2-7 | NA | TRBV11-2 | many | TGTGCCAGCAGCTTAGTAGGCAGGGCCTACGAGCAGTACTTC | CASSLVGRAYEQYF
TRBJ1-2 | TRBD1 | TRBV28 | many | TGTGCCAGCAGTCTCACAGGGGGGTATGGCTACACCTTC | CASSLTGGYGYTF
TRBJ2-7 | TRBD2 | TRBV7-2 | many | TGTGCCAGCAGCTTCCGACTAGCGGGAGGGCATACCTACGAGCAGTACTTC | CASSFRLAGGHTYEQYF
TRBJ2-2 | NA | TRBV28 | NA | TGTGCCAGCTGGAGAGGAGGGACCGGGGAGCTGTTTTTT | CASWRGGTGELFF
TRBJ1-3 | NA | TRBV10-3 | NA | TGTGCCATCAGTGAATTAACAGGAAACACCATATATTTT | CAISELTGNTIYF
TRBJ1-1 | NA | TRBV5-1 | NA | TGCGCCAGCAGCTTGGGAGGGTGGACTGAAGCTTTCTTT | CASSLGGWTEAFF
TRBJ2-7 | TRBD1 | TRBV6-2/TRBV6-3 | NA | TGTGCCAGCAGCCAGCCCCGGGACAGGGGGTCCTACGAGCAGTACTTC | CASSQPRDRGSYEQYF
TRBJ1-1 | NA | TRBV20-1 | NA | TGCAGTGCTAGCCGGGTGAACACTGAAGCTTTCTTT | CSASRVNTEAFF
TRBJ1-5 | NA | TRBV12-3/TRBV12-4 | many | TGTGCCAGCAGTCCCGACAGAAGATATCAGCCCCAGCATTTT | CASSPDRRYQPQHF
TRBJ2-7 | NA | TRBV20-1 | NA | TGCAGTGCCACAAAGCGGAGTGGGGCCTACGAGCAGTACTTC | CSATKRSGAYEQYF
TRBJ2-1 | NA | TRBV7-3 | NA | TGTGCCCGACGGAGTGGGGCCGGGGATGAGCAGTTCTTC | CARRSGAGDEQFF